The 28 T cell receptor beta chains in this list originate from one sample, sequenced in a study of OX40 agonist ivuxolimab in advanced cancers. Libraries were prepared by immunoSEQ multiplex PCR; TCRdb keeps only in-frame clonotypes and omits some of them. This sample carries approximately 100,000 clones, about 87% of them seen once, and the ten largest clones take roughly 0.84%. Sequenced here: CD4+ or CD8+ T cells sorted from blood, sampled in a trial of the OX40 agonist ivuxolimab. The origin of the receptors is an adult with an advanced solid tumor such as melanoma, head and neck, liver or kidney cancer.

The J gene is TRBJ2-7, the V gene TRBV28, with 7 bases that match TRBD1. The V gene end was trimmed by 8 bases and the J gene end by 0 bases; junction bases not matched to a gene: 10. CDR1 is MDHEN and CDR2 is SYDVKM in the germline V gene. There are 15 residues in the CDR3. CDR3 amino acids: CASSGQDRSSYEQYF. The CDR3 bases are TGTGCCAGCTCCGGACAGGACCGAAGCTCCTACGAGCAGTACTTC.

This chain uses TRBV27 with TRBJ2-3; D remains ambiguous. The V end was cut by 10 bases, the J end by 3 bases, with 11 bases between. CDR1 is MNHEY and CDR2 is SMNVEV in the germline V gene (reference sequence). The CDR3 runs to 12 residues. This chain's CDR3 is CATPRPTDTQYF. DNA of the CDR3: TGTGCCACCCCCCGACCGACAGATACGCAGTATTTT.

V gene TRBV4-3 combines with J gene TRBJ2-1; D may correspond to TRBD1 or TRBD2 (5 bases each). This CDR3 has 15 residues. V was cut by 1 base and J by 6 bases, with 13 bases left in between. Germline CDR1 is LGHNA and CDR2 is YSLEER. CDR3 sequence reads: CASSQGGALGNEQFF. In DNA, the CDR3 is TGCGCCAGCAGCCAAGGAGGGGCTTTGGGCAATGAGCAGTTCTTC.

The gene calls are TRBV11-2 and TRBJ1-2; tentatively, D is TRBD1 (6 bases). Trimming took off 1 base at V and 4 bases at J, with 19 bases between the two ends. The CDR3 has 17 amino acids. Per the germline V gene, CDR1 is SGHAT and CDR2 is FQNNGV. CDR3 sequence (DNA): TGTGCCAGCAGCTTAGCAGCGGGGTTACAGGGCGGCTATGGCTACACCTTC. Encoded protein: CASSLAAGLQGGYGYTF.

The chain joins TRBV6-5 to TRBJ1-2; the D is unclear. V lost 2 bases and J 0 bases, leaving 10 bases between the germline ends. The CDR3 is 15 residues long. Germline assignment: CDR1 MNHEY and CDR2 SVGAGI. The CDR3 sequence is CASSYDGSSNYGYTF. The CDR3 coding sequence is TGTGCCAGCAGTTACGACGGCAGCTCTAACTATGGCTACACCTTC.

The chain uses TRBV6-1 and TRBJ2-7; unclear D gene. The germline gives CDR1 MNHNS, CDR2 SASEGT. V lost 6 bases and J 6 bases, leaving 12 bases between the germline ends. The CDR3 is 12 amino acids. The CDR3 protein is CASSRLPSEQYF. The CDR3 nucleotides read TGTGCCAGCAGCCGACTCCCCAGCGAGCAGTACTTC.

The rearrangement uses TRBV29-1 and TRBJ1-3; D is unclear. From germline, CDR1 is SQVTM and CDR2 ANQGSEA. This CDR3 comprises 13 residues. V dropped 4 bases and J dropped 4 bases, with 11 bases sitting between them. The CDR3 DNA follows: TGCAGCGTTGGAACCGCTGCCGGAAACACCATATATTTT. This codes for CSVGTAAGNTIYF.

Points on this clone: One end of the junction varies from germline; a read error may be responsible. This chain uses TRBV30 with TRBJ2-1; D possibly corresponds to TRBD2 (6 bases). CDR3 length: 11 amino acids. Germline V gives CDR1 GTSNPN, CDR2 SVGIG (reference sequence). In DNA, the CDR3 is TGTGCCTGGAGTGTTGGCGGGGAGTGGATCTTC. The encoded protein is CAWSVGGEWIF. The entire variable domain, with the rest obtained from reference TRBV30 and TRBJ2-1, is as follows: SQTIHQWPATLVQPVGSPLSLECTVEGTSNPNLYWYRQAAGRGLQLLFYSVGIGQISSEVPQNLSASRPQDRQFILSSKKLLLSDSGFYLCAWSVGGEWIFGPGTRLTVL.

The chain employs TRBV28 and TRBJ2-1; TRBD1 aligns across 7 bases. J gave up 7 bases and V 8 bases, and 14 bases lay outside the gene matches. Per germline, CDR1 MDHEN and CDR2 SYDVKM. This CDR3 is 15 amino acids long. In nucleotides, the CDR3 is TGTGCCAGCTCCGGCCCAATAGGGGGCAGGAATGAGCAGTTCTTC. It yields the protein CASSGPIGGRNEQFF.

The chain recombines TRBV6-5 with TRBJ1-4, with D perhaps TRBD1 (5 bases). The germline V and J ends were trimmed by 0 bases and 4 bases, with 9 bases remaining between them. Per the germline V gene, CDR1 is MNHEY and CDR2 is SVGAGI. The CDR3 is made up of 15 amino acids. The CDR3 nucleotides are TGTGCCAGCAGTTACTCGGGGGGGGATAATGAAAAACTGTTTTTT. It is translated as CASSYSGGDNEKLFF.

The chain combines TRBV28 with TRBJ2-5; D ambiguous. The CDR3 has 13 amino acids. V lost 2 bases and J lost 5, with 9 bases in between. Germline V gives CDR1 MDHEN, CDR2 SYDVKM. The CDR3 DNA sequence: TGTGCCAGCAGTTTAGGGCGAACGGAGACCCAGTACTTC. This encodes CASSLGRTETQYF.

The chain has TRBV7-6 and TRBJ2-7; the match to TRBD2 covers 12 bases. Trimming cost V 3 bases and J 7 bases; bases outside gene matches: 4. Germline CDR1 SGHVS, CDR2 FNYEAQ. CDR3 length equals 14 residues. DNA for the CDR3: TGTGCCAGCAGCTTCGGACTAGCGGGGATGGAGCAGTACTTC. This translates into CASSFGLAGMEQYF.

The V call is TRBV28, the J call TRBJ2-1, with a tentative D call TRBD2 (6 bases). V shed 6 bases and J shed 2 bases, with 11 bases lying between them. Per the germline V gene, CDR1 is MDHEN and CDR2 is SYDVKM. The CDR3 extends over 14 amino acids. The CDR3 nucleotides read TGTGCCAGCAGACCGGGACTCGCCTACAATGAGCAGTTCTTC. Translation gives CASRPGLAYNEQFF.

The V call is TRBV5-1, the J call TRBJ2-1; weak D call: TRBD1 (5 bases). The CDR3 consists of 13 residues. Germline-derived CDR1 and CDR2 are SGHRS and YFSETQ. Trimming removed 1 base at V and 5 bases at J, with 7 bases between. CDR3 region: CASSLLGDNEQFF. DNA of the CDR3: TGCGCCAGCAGCTTGCTAGGGGACAATGAGCAGTTCTTC.

The gene calls are TRBV4-2 and TRBJ1-2, with TRBD1 identical over 7 bases. The CDR3 sequence is 16 residues long. In germline, CDR1 is LGHNA, CDR2 YNFKEQ. The V gene end was trimmed by 0 bases and the J gene end by 8 bases; junction bases not matched to a gene: 12. The CDR3 DNA sequence: TGTGCCAGCAGCCAAGATCGTGACAGGGATGGACACGGCTACACCTTC. Protein product: CASSQDRDRDGHGYTF.

The genes are TRBV15 and TRBJ1-2; 7 nucleotides match TRBD1. CDR1 is LNHNV and CDR2 is YYDKDF in the germline V gene (reference sequence). Trimming took 1 base from V and 4 from J; bases not matched to a gene: 6. The CDR3 totals 15 residues. Written as DNA, the CDR3 is TGTGCCACCAGCAGAGCCGGGACAGAGATCTATGGCTACACCTTC. It specifies CATSRAGTEIYGYTF. The full variable domain, rest sourced from reference TRBV15 and TRBJ1-2, is DAMVIQNPRYQVTQFGKPVTLSCSQTLNHNVMYWYQQKSSQAPKLLFHYYDKDFNNEADTPDNFQSRRPNTSFCFLDIRSPGLGDTAMYLCATSRAGTEIYGYTFGSGTRLTVV.

This chain connects TRBV19 to TRBJ2-2; D could derive from TRBD1 or TRBD2 (5 bases each). This CDR3 is built from 16 residues. V was pared by 1 base and J by 5 bases, with 14 bases between. Germline CDR1 and CDR2: LNHDA and SQIVND (reference sequence). In DNA, the CDR3 is TGTGCCAGTAGTATAGTTCAGGGAGCGGAAACCGGGGAGCTGTTTTTT. Its translation: CASSIVQGAETGELFF.

The V call is TRBV28, the J call TRBJ1-4, with 9 nucleotides matching TRBD1. From germline, CDR1 is MDHEN and CDR2 SYDVKM. The length of the CDR3 is 16 residues. After removal of 2 bases from V and 7 bases from J, the junction contained 8 bases not matched to a gene. The CDR3 bases are TGTGCCAGCAGTTTACCGGGACAGGGAAAGAGTGAAAAACTGTTTTTT. Translated: CASSLPGQGKSEKLFF.

CDR3 residues: CASSPDRGWPEAFF. CDR3 DNA sequence: TGTGCCAGCAGCCCGGACAGGGGGTGGCCTGAAGCTTTCTTT. The gene calls are TRBV6-5 and TRBJ1-1; 10 nucleotides agree with TRBD1. This CDR3 has 14 amino acids. V lost 6 bases and J lost 6; bases outside the gene matches: 7. CDR1 and CDR2 (germline): MNHEY, SVGAGI.

The rearrangement links TRBV7-9 to TRBJ2-3; 10 positions match TRBD1. CDR3 length: 17 residues. Germline V gene sequence: CDR1 SEHNR, CDR2 FQNEAQ (reference sequence). The trim removed 3 bases at V and 4 bases at J, leaving 10 bases unmatched. As DNA, the CDR3 is TGTGCCAGCAGCTTTGATGGGGGACAGGGGAGGGCAGATACGCAGTATTTT. Translation: CASSFDGGQGRADTQYF.

The J gene is TRBJ2-7, the V gene TRBV29-1, with 9 bases matching TRBD1. Per the germline V gene, CDR1 is SQVTM and CDR2 is ANQGSEA. The CDR3 runs to 14 residues. After removal of 4 bases from V and 3 bases from J, the junction contained 7 bases not matched to a gene. Here the CDR3 reads CSVAGTGNSYEQYF. CDR3 coding DNA: TGCAGCGTTGCCGGGACAGGGAATAGCTACGAGCAGTACTTC.

This sequence joins TRBV5-4 and TRBJ1-3; 7 bases are a match to TRBD1. The length of the CDR3 is 16 residues. CDR1 is SGHNT and CDR2 is YYREEE in the germline V gene (reference sequence). The junction had 10 bases not matched to a gene; V was cut back by 3 bases and J by 4 bases. The CDR3: CASSSRQGISGNTIYF. The DNA for the CDR3 is TGTGCCAGCAGCTCCCGACAGGGAATTTCCGGAAACACCATATATTTT. Full variable domain (missing parts from reference TRBV5-4 and TRBJ1-3): ETGVTQSPTHLIKTRGQQVTLRCSSQSGHNTVSWYQQALGQGPQFIFQYYREEENGRGNFPPRFSGLQFPNYSSELNVNALELDDSALYLCASSSRQGISGNTIYFGEGSWLTVV.

In DNA form, the CDR3 reads TGTGCCAGCAGTCTAAACCCTGGACTAGCGGGGGGAAGGGATGAGCAGTTCTTC. It is translated as CASSLNPGLAGGRDEQFF. The chain uses TRBV27 and TRBJ2-1, with 14 nucleotides matching TRBD2. Germline values: CDR1 MNHEY, CDR2 SMNVEV (reference sequence). The CDR3 runs 18 residues. Trimming cost V 5 bases and J 8 bases; bases outside gene matches: 14.

The gene calls are TRBV6-5 and TRBJ1-1, with a possible D match to TRBD1 (5 bases). Trimming took off 0 bases at V and 10 bases at J, with 15 bases between the two ends. This CDR3 contains 14 residues. Germline V gene sequence: CDR1 MNHEY, CDR2 SVGAGI. CDR3: CASSYSTYRGSAFF. In nucleotides, the CDR3 is TGTGCCAGCAGTTACTCGACGTATCGGGGCTCAGCTTTCTTT.

The genes are TRBV4-3 and TRBJ1-5; D is unresolved. V shed 4 bases and J shed 0 bases, with 7 bases lying between them. The CDR3 extends over 14 amino acids. Germline V CDR1 and CDR2: LGHNA, YSLEER. The CDR3 DNA reads TGCGCCAGCAGCCTAAGTTATAGCAATCAGCCCCAGCATTTT. Its protein product is CASSLSYSNQPQHF.

The chain is built from TRBV5-6 and TRBJ2-4; unclear D gene. Trimming took 0 bases from V and 3 from J, leaving 10 bases between them. Germline-derived CDR1 and CDR2 are SGHDT and YYEEEE. The CDR3 runs 15 residues. This chain's CDR3 is CASSLGADGKNIQYF. The CDR3 nucleotides are TGTGCCAGCAGCTTGGGAGCAGATGGCAAAAACATTCAGTACTTC.

This chain joins TRBV5-1 and TRBJ1-1; D may be TRBD1 (5 bases). The CDR3 has 13 residues. Trimming left V 3 bases short and J 4 bases short, with 10 bases between. The germline V gene encodes CDR1 SGHRS and CDR2 YFSETQ. The DNA for the CDR3 is TGCGCCAGCAGCTCAGGGAGTGGCACTGAAGCTTTCTTT. It translates to CASSSGSGTEAFF.

This chain links TRBV5-5 with TRBJ2-2; 10 bases line up with TRBD2. This CDR3 has 14 residues. Trimming cost V 4 bases and J 7 bases; bases outside gene matches: 4. The germline CDR1 and CDR2 sequences are SGHKS and YYEKEE (reference sequence). The CDR3 nucleotides are TGTGCCAGCAGCCCCACTAGCGGGGTCGGGGAGCTGTTTTTT. Encoded protein: CASSPTSGVGELFF.